The clone carrying this T cell receptor (beta chain) was picked up a small number of times. The CDR3 is 13 amino acids. The V and J ends lost 3 bases and 6 bases, in that order; junction bases with no gene match: 3. Germline CDR1 SQVTM, CDR2 ANQGSEA. This record comes from a study of blood T cells in healthy people across ages. Background on the study: Researchers report that template switching captured about one barcoded beta molecule per two T cells.

With a J-beta primer mix and a sample-barcoded 5' primer, a second PCR ran about 7 to 11 cycles. Each CDR3 protein is one row after TCRdb ran MiXCR on the 5' RACE reads. The table shows about 1 million distinct CDR3 sequences, with 45% occurring only once. The J gene is TRBJ2-2, the V gene TRBV29-1, with 8 positions matching TRBD1. Sequenced input: blood. The origin of this receptor is a woman aged 55-70 years in good health. The CDR3: CSVDRGQAGELFF. CDR3 DNA: TGCAGCGTTGACAGGGGGCAAGCCGGGGAGCTGTTTTTT.